One and the same sample provided the 11 T cell receptor beta chains below, sequenced in a study of blood T cell repertoires in COVID-19. TCRdb keeps only in-frame clones here, not all; method: immunoSEQ multiplex PCR. The sample yields around 150,000 clones, around 83% seen once. What was sequenced was peripheral blood. Every receptor here comes from a woman aged 50 to 60 in a cohort sampled during active or convalescent COVID-19.

The V gene is TRBV29-1, the J gene TRBJ2-1; 10 positions match TRBD1. Germline-derived CDR1 and CDR2 are SQVTM and ANQGSEA. The CDR3 runs 16 residues. Trimming cost V 6 bases and J 8 bases; bases outside gene matches: 16. CDR3 in DNA: TGCAGCGTACCGCGCCCCGGGACAGGGGTCTTCGATGAGCAGTTCTTC. It codes for CSVPRPGTGVFDEQFF.

J is TRBJ1-3 and V is TRBV11-2; D may be TRBD1 (6 bases). CDR1 is SGHAT and CDR2 is FQNNGV in the germline V gene. Trimming shortened V by 1 base and J by 1 base, and 14 bases separated the two germline ends. This CDR3 contains 17 residues. This CDR3 is CASSLGRQALSGNTIYF. For the CDR3, the DNA is TGTGCCAGCAGCTTAGGAAGACAGGCCCTATCTGGAAACACCATATATTTT.

V and J are TRBV4-1 and TRBJ1-4, with a weak D call TRBD1 (5 bases). The germline V gene encodes CDR1 MGHRA and CDR2 YSYEKL. The CDR3 has 15 amino acids. Trimming left V 1 base short and J 7 bases short, with 13 bases between. Here the CDR3 reads CASSQGKGPSEKLFF. CDR3 in DNA: TGCGCCAGCAGCCAAGGGAAGGGGCCCTCTGAAAAACTGTTTTTT.

This clone was observed a handful of times. CDR3 amino acids: CASSVSGGSPSTDTQYF. The CDR3 DNA sequence: TGCGCCAGCAGTGTTAGCGGGGGGTCCCCTAGCACAGATACGCAGTATTTT. The chain combines TRBV10-1 with TRBJ2-3; 10 positions agree with TRBD2. Germline CDR1 and CDR2: WNHNN and SYGVQD (reference sequence). The CDR3 is made up of 17 amino acids. Trimming at V came to 4 bases and at J to 0 bases, leaving 7 bases not matched to a gene.

The genes are TRBV29-1 and TRBJ1-1; D perhaps matches TRBD1 (6 bases). V lost 4 bases and J lost 5, with 17 bases in between. The CDR3 is 14 residues long. Germline loops: CDR1 SQVTM, CDR2 ANQGSEA. CDR3 sequence reads: CSVAEQGFGTEAFF. As DNA, the CDR3 is TGCAGCGTTGCAGAACAGGGATTTGGTACTGAAGCTTTCTTT.

The chain couples TRBV19 to TRBJ1-1; 11 bases match TRBD1. After removal of 4 bases from V and 1 base from J, the junction contained 2 bases not matched to a gene. CDR1 is LNHDA and CDR2 is SQIVND in the germline V gene (reference sequence). The CDR3 extends over 15 amino acids. CDR3: CASSTGQGANTEAFF. As DNA, the CDR3 is TGTGCCAGTAGTACCGGACAGGGGGCGAACACTGAAGCTTTCTTT.

This clone came up once. The gene calls are TRBV7-6 and TRBJ2-5, with D unresolved. The CDR3 length is 15 residues. The germline V gene encodes CDR1 SGHVS and CDR2 FNYEAQ. V was clipped by 0 bases and J by 2 bases, with 10 bases between them. The CDR3 loop reads CASSLAAGGQETQYF. As DNA, the CDR3 is TGTGCCAGCAGCTTAGCGGCAGGTGGGCAAGAGACCCAGTACTTC.

The chain recombines TRBV7-3 with TRBJ2-1, with TRBD1 matching over 7 bases. Trimming took 2 bases from V and 6 from J; bases not matched to a gene: 7. The CDR3 is 15 amino acids. Germline CDR1 is SGHTA and CDR2 is FQGTGA. The chain's CDR3 is CASSLGTADSNEQFF. CDR3 nucleotides: TGTGCCAGCAGCTTAGGGACAGCGGATTCCAATGAGCAGTTCTTC. Supplemented by reference TRBV7-3 and TRBJ2-1, the full variable domain reads GAGVSQTPSNKVTEKGKYVELRCDPISGHTALYWYRQSLGQGPEFLIYFQGTGAADDSGLPNDRFFAVRPEGSVSTLKIQRTERGDSAVYLCASSLGTADSNEQFFGPGTRLTVL.

The V call is TRBV30, the J call TRBJ2-7, with D possibly TRBD2 on 5 matching bases. This CDR3 comprises 13 residues. CDR1 is GTSNPN, CDR2 SVGIG, per germline (reference sequence). Trimming left V 0 bases short and J 3 bases short, with 9 bases between. In DNA form, the CDR3 reads TGTGCCTGGAGTGTAGGGAGCTACTACGAGCAGTACTTC. Its protein product is CAWSVGSYYEQYF.

This chain uses TRBV24-1 with TRBJ2-3; 7 bases line up with TRBD2. Germline V lookup: CDR1 KGHDR, CDR2 SFDVKD. The CDR3 extends over 15 amino acids. Germline trimming cut 3 bases from V and 6 bases from J; bases unmatched to any gene: 8. The CDR3 DNA follows: TGTGCCACCAGTGATCCTAGCGGTACATCCGATACGCAGTATTTT. Amino acids: CATSDPSGTSDTQYF.

V is TRBV1 and J is TRBJ2-4; the table's D call, TRBD2, was not checked against the DNA. TRBV1 is labeled a pseudogene. The CDR3 length is 16 residues. CDR3: CTSRRFLTLAKNIQYF. The CDR3 DNA is TGCACCAGCAGAAGATTCCTTACTTTAGCCAAAAACATTCAGTACTTC.